This record concerns one T cell receptor (beta chain) sequence. In this sample, this clone turned up once. This receptor's antigen is unknown. Per-nucleotide qualities are absent, and no much larger clonotype sits a single base away. Collaborating institutions collected whole blood in K2EDTA tubes following their own protocols. For TCRbeta analysis, collaborators shipped samples in one of three forms: frozen whole blood, isolated PBMCs, or DNA extracted from either of those sample types. These data belong to a study of blood T cell repertoires in COVID-19 (dated by TCRdb to 2018 to 2021). Regarding the study in general: Samples from collaborators originated in the United States, Italy and Spain and spanned both the acute and convalescent phases of COVID-19. The sample metadata nearly always contained a de-identified subject ID, COVID-19 status, age in years and sex. Where HLA class I and class II types were available, the types were taken from metadata supplied by the sample provider, not from assay-based typing. A freely available public database, intended as a resource for researchers studying the immune response to SARS-CoV-2, is where the repertoires were released. The dataset comprised deeply sampled blood TCRbeta repertoires from subjects exposed to, actively infected with, or recovered from COVID-19. Samples were obtained from the ongoing ImmuneRACE study (first 160 participants) and from 1,000 to 1,500 subjects provided by 6 global collaborators. The prospective study material was composed of cDNA or gDNA derived from T cells, B-cell-depleted T cells, or PBMCs. The paper as a whole reports these results and caveats: The amount of clinical and demographic metadata varied by source and participant and was provided uncurated.

TCRbeta CDR3 regions were amplified from genomic DNA by means of the immunoSEQ Assay, a bias-controlled multiplex PCR. Per the source publication's procedure: Within the assay, amplification of reference gene primers was used to estimate how many nucleated cells each sample contained. To quantify the absolute abundance of each unique TCRbeta CDR3 rearrangement, sequence reads were collapsed and filtered. Productive Simpson clonality was computed per sample as the square root of Simpson's diversity index over productive rearrangements. The table was pulled from immuneACCESS by TCRdb, which kept in-frame rearrangements only. Such tables lose some clones; where checked, under half of the loss comes from unresolved V genes, and the rest has no known cause. V, J and clone size derive from that table, while D and trimming were established from the DNA sequence. This sample has about 360,000 clones in its table, and about 80% of those were observed once. More than 1% of the sample is held by the ten biggest clonotypes.

Specimen: peripheral blood. The sequence derives from a human donor with acute or convalescent COVID-19. The donor label of this sample is uncertain.

DNA sequence: TGTGCCAGCAGCCAACGGGCTAGCGGGGGGGACACCTACAATGAGCAGTTCTTC. Its protein reads: CASSQRASGGDTYNEQFF. The chain is assembled from TRBV7-8 and TRBJ2-1, and 12 junction bases match TRBD2. V lost 5 bases and J lost 2 bases, and the count of bases not matched to a germline gene is 10. There are 18 amino acids in the CDR3, from cysteine to phenylalanine inclusive. The retained sequence is limited to the CDR3, 54 bases, with the frame set at the first base. CDR1 and CDR2, looked up from the germline V gene, are SGHVS and FQNEAQ.